One and the same sample provided the 9 T cell receptor beta chains below, sequenced in a study of Graves' ophthalmopathy and Graves' hyperthyroidism. Scientists amplified the TCR beta CDR3 regions from RNA transcripts. An opening RT-PCR round employed HTBI primers and preceded a second-round multiplex PCR. TCRdb re-analysed the multiplex PCR reads in MiXCR, keeping a single row per CDR3 protein. The sample lists 150,000 to 200,000 distinct CDR3 sequences; 35% to 45% were seen once. Sample: peripheral blood. These receptors were obtained from a man under 40 with Graves' ophthalmopathy.

The V call is TRBV6-1, the J call TRBJ2-7; D possibly uses TRBD1 or TRBD2 (5 bases each). Trimming pared 2 bases from V and 3 bases from J, leaving 11 bases between. This CDR3 has 14 residues. Germline-derived CDR1 and CDR2 are MNHNS and SASEGT. For the CDR3, the DNA is TGTGCCAGCAGTGAACTCGGGGCAGTCTACGAGCAGTACTTC. Encoded protein: CASSELGAVYEQYF.

This clonotype was seen ten or more times. The chain has TRBV29-1 and TRBJ2-5; possible D gene TRBD2, 5 bases. The CDR3 contains 14 residues. Trimming removed 4 bases at V and 3 bases at J, with 15 bases between. Germline CDR1 SQVTM, CDR2 ANQGSEA. The CDR3 DNA sequence: TGCAGCGTTGTCTCAGAGGGTAGGGAAGAGACCCAGTACTTC. This codes for CSVVSEGREETQYF.

V usage is TRBV6-1 and J usage is TRBJ1-1; the match to TRBD1 covers 7 bases. The CDR3 length is 12 residues. Per the germline V gene, CDR1 is MNHNS and CDR2 is SASEGT. V lost 7 bases and J lost 6; bases outside the gene matches: 5. Here the CDR3 reads CASTSGQAEAFF. As DNA, the CDR3 is TGTGCCAGCACCTCAGGACAGGCTGAAGCTTTCTTT.

This clonotype came up many times. The chain couples TRBV29-1 to TRBJ1-1; D is possibly TRBD1 (5 bases). Trimming stripped 4 bases from V and 6 bases from J, with 24 bases between. The CDR3 length is 16 residues. CDR1 is SQVTM and CDR2 is ANQGSEA in the germline V gene. The CDR3 nucleotides are TGCAGCGTTGGAAGCACTGGGGGGGGTTTGAGCGCTGAAGCTTTCTTT. It encodes CSVGSTGGGLSAEAFF. The whole variable domain, remainder taken from reference TRBV29-1 and TRBJ1-1, is SAVISQKPSRDICQRGTSLTIQCQVDSQVTMMFWYRQQPGQSLTLIATANQGSEATYESGFVIDKFPISRPNLTFSTLTVSNMSPEDSSIYLCSVGSTGGGLSAEAFFGQGTRLTVV.

This clonotype showed up many times. This chain links TRBV7-9 with TRBJ2-2; 7 positions match TRBD2. The junction had 5 bases not matched to a gene; V was cut back by 4 bases and J by 3 bases. The length of the CDR3 is 15 residues. Germline assignment: CDR1 SEHNR and CDR2 FQNEAQ (reference sequence). The CDR3 sequence is CASSWGGADTGELFF. CDR3 DNA: TGTGCCAGCAGCTGGGGAGGGGCCGACACCGGGGAGCTGTTTTTT.

The rearrangement joins TRBV7-8 to TRBJ1-5; possible D gene TRBD1, 6 bases. The germline V and J ends were trimmed by 5 bases and 5 bases, with 19 bases remaining between them. The germline gives CDR1 SGHVS, CDR2 FQNEAQ. The CDR3 consists of 16 residues. CDR3 residues: CASSLLRGGMDQPQHF. In DNA, the CDR3 is TGTGCCAGCAGCCTTCTTAGGGGGGGGATGGATCAGCCCCAGCATTTT.

This clonotype has a count of ten or more. The rearrangement links TRBV27 to TRBJ1-2, with TRBD1 identical over 11 bases. The CDR3 runs 18 residues. Germline CDR1 and CDR2: MNHEY and SMNVEV (reference sequence). Losses at the gene ends were 4 bases for V and 1 base for J; bases not matched to a gene: 11. This CDR3 is CASSSHGTGGMGNYGYTF. CDR3 coding DNA: TGTGCCAGCAGTTCGCATGGGACAGGGGGAATGGGTAACTATGGCTACACCTTC.

This clonotype appeared many times. The chain couples TRBV5-6 to TRBJ1-5, with 10 bases fitting TRBD1. Per the germline V gene, CDR1 is SGHDT and CDR2 is YYEEEE. This CDR3 spans 15 amino acids. The V and J ends lost 3 bases and 7 bases, in that order; junction bases with no gene match: 7. The CDR3 coding sequence is TGTGCCAGCAGCTCGACAGGGGGCACGATGCAGCCCCAGCATTTT. This codes for CASSSTGGTMQPQHF. Using reference TRBV5-6 and TRBJ1-5 for the parts outside the CDR3, the full variable domain is DAGVTQSPTHLIKTRGQQVTLRCSPKSGHDTVSWYQQALGQGPQFIFQYYEEEERQRGNFPDRFSGHQFPNYSSELNVNALLLGDSALYLCASSSTGGTMQPQHFGDGTRLSIL.

V gene TRBV7-2 combines with J gene TRBJ2-2; 10 bases fit TRBD1. This CDR3 is 15 amino acids long. In germline, CDR1 is SGHTA, CDR2 FQGNSA. The ends lost 5 bases at V and 6 bases at J; junction bases unmatched: 6. Here the CDR3 reads CASSPGTGVAGELFF. The CDR3 DNA follows: TGTGCCAGCAGCCCCGGGACAGGGGTGGCCGGGGAGCTGTTTTTT.